The clone carrying this T cell receptor (beta chain) showed up just a few times. This sample is part of a study of blood T cell repertoires in COVID-19. Data came from immunoSEQ multiplex PCR; TCRdb stores just in-frame clones and leaves some out. The data contain more than 55,000 clones, 70% to 90% of them singletons. Losses at the gene ends were 4 bases for V and 4 bases for J; bases not matched to a gene: 9. The germline V gene encodes CDR1 SGHRS and CDR2 YFSETQ. The CDR3 runs 16 residues. The TCR sequence derives from a man between 60 and 75 years old with active or convalescent COVID-19. Source material: peripheral blood. This chain links TRBV5-1 with TRBJ1-2; 11 nucleotides line up with TRBD1. Here the CDR3 DNA reads TGCGCCAGCAGCGAATTCGGACAGGGGGCTATCTATGGCTACACCTTC. It codes for CASSEFGQGAIYGYTF. The full variable domain, its missing parts supplied by reference TRBV5-1 and TRBJ1-2, is KAGVTQTPRYLIKTRGQQVTLSCSPISGHRSVSWYQQTPGQGLQFLFEYFSETQRNKGNFPGRFSGRQFSNSRSEMNVSTLELGDSALYLCASSEFGQGAIYGYTFGSGTRLTVV.